This T cell receptor (beta chain) originates from a study of T cell responses to AZD1222 COVID-19 vaccine. Study conclusions and caveats: Sampling captured repertoires only after the peak T cell response.

For this clone: Its antigen remains unknown.

Using immunoSEQ multiplex PCR, the repertoire was profiled, and TCRdb retains in-frame clones only, with some absent. Here the sample spans around 110,000 clones, about 90% being singletons. CDR3 size: 18 residues. V was clipped by 7 bases and J by 1 base, with 22 bases between them. Germline lookup yields CDR1 MDHEN and CDR2 SYDVKM. The V and J genes are TRBV28 and TRBJ2-2; D might be TRBD1 (5 bases). The sequence was obtained from an adult in good health. The sequences come from peripheral blood, collected on day 0 of AZD1222 vaccination. CDR3 nucleotides: TGTGCCAGCACCTCGACAGACGCAAACATGAGGAACACCGGGGAGCTGTTTTTT. It yields the protein CASTSTDANMRNTGELFF. The full variable domain, rest sourced from reference TRBV28 and TRBJ2-2, is DVKVTQSSRYLVKRTGEKVFLECVQDMDHENMFWYRQDPGLGLRLIYFSYDVKMKEKGDIPEGYSVSREKKERFSLILESASTNQTSMYLCASTSTDANMRNTGELFFGEGSRLTVL.